This T cell receptor (beta chain) is drawn from a study of vaccination and CD4 T cells after COVID-19. About this clonotype itself: No antigen is known for it.

Time point reported: late sampling 161 to 241 days after vaccination in a few convalescent patients. V was cut by 5 bases and J by 9 bases, with 22 bases left in between. CDR1 is SGHTA and CDR2 is FQGTGA in the germline V gene. The CDR3 consists of 15 residues. General study results and limits: The median SARS-CoV-2-reactive clonotype number increased from 21 to 38, without statistical significance.

TCRdb independently ran MiXCR on the PCR reads; one entry per CDR3 protein. The data contain more than 35,000 distinct CDR3 sequences, 36% of them singletons. The source material was CD4+ T cells from blood, sampled about 7 months after SARS-CoV-2 vaccination. This chain joins TRBV7-3 and TRBJ2-5, with D tentatively TRBD2 (6 bases). The TCR was taken from a human donor who had recovered from COVID-19. CDR3 DNA: TGTGCCAGCAGCCCTCGCCGGGAGCCCGGATATCCCCAGTACTTC. Translation: CASSPRREPGYPQYF.